The present T cell receptor beta chain was sequenced within a study of cytomegalovirus exposure and HLA in healthy donors. This CDR3 region has 16 residues. Germline V gene data show CDR1 as GTSNPN and CDR2 as SVGIG (reference sequence). Trimming at V came to 3 bases and at J to 4 bases, leaving 13 bases not matched to a gene. 13 Jbeta primers and 60 Vbeta primers were used for the PCR. Clones were read by immunoSEQ multiplex PCR, and TCRdb kept only the in-frame ones, dropping some. The sample carries about 130,000 clones, around three quarters recorded once. The V and J genes are TRBV30 and TRBJ2-7; TRBD2 matches 9 bases. This receptor was identified in a man in his forties in good health and CMV-seropositive. Material for sequencing was PBMCs. The CDR3 is CAWSPFGKREAYEQYF. DNA of the CDR3: TGTGCCTGGAGCCCTTTCGGAAAGCGGGAGGCATACGAGCAGTACTTC. The complete variable domain, with remaining parts taken from reference TRBV30 and TRBJ2-7, reads SQTIHQWPATLVQPVGSPLSLECTVEGTSNPNLYWYRQAAGRGLQLLFYSVGIGQISSEVPQNLSASRPQDRQFILSSKKLLLSDSGFYLCAWSPFGKREAYEQYFGPGTRLTVT.